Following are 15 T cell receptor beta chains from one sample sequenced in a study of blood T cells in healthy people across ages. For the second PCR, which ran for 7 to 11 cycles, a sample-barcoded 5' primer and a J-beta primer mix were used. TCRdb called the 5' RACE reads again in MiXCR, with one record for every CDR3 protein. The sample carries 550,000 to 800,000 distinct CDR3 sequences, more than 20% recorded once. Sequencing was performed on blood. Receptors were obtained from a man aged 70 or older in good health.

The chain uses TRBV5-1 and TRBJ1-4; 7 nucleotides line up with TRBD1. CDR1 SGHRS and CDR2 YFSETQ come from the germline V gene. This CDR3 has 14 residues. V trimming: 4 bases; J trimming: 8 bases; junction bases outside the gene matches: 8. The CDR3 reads CASSPSGGREKLFF. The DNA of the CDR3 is TGCGCCAGCAGCCCTTCAGGGGGTCGGGAAAAACTGTTTTTT.

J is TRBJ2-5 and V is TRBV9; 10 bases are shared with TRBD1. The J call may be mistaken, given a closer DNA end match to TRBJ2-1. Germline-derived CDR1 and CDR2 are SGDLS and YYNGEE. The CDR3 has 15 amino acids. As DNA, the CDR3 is TGTGCCAGCAGCCCACGCCCGGACAGGGGGGTTGAGCAGTTCTTC. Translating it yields CASSPRPDRGVEQFF.

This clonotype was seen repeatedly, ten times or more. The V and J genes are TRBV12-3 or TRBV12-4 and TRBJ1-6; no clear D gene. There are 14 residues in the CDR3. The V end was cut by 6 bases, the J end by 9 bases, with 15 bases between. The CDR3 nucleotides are TGTGCCAGCAGCCCCCGGGATTGGGGTTCACCCCTCCACTTT. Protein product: CASSPRDWGSPLHF.

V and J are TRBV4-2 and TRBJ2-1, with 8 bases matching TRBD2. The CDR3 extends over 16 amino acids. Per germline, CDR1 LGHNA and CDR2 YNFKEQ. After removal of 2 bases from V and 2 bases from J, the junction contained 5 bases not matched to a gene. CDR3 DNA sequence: TGTGCCAGCAGCCAAACTAGCGGCCATACCTACAATGAGCAGTTCTTC. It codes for CASSQTSGHTYNEQFF.

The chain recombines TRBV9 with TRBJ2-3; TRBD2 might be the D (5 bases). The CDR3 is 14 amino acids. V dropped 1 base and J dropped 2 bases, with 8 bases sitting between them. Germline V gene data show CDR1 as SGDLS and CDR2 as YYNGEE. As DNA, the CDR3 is TGTGCCAGCAGCGTAAGCGGACTCACAGATACGCAGTATTTT. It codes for CASSVSGLTDTQYF.

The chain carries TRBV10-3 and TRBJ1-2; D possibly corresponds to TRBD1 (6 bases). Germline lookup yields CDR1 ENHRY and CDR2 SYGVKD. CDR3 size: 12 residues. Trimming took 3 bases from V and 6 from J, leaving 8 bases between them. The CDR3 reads CAISEQGDGYTF. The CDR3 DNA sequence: TGTGCCATCAGTGAACAGGGTGATGGCTACACCTTC.

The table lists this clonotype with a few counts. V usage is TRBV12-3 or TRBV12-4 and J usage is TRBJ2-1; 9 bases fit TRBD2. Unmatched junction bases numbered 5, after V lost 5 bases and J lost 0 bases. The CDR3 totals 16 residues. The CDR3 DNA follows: TGTGCCAGCAGTCCCCCGACTAGCGGCTCCTACAATGAGCAGTTCTTC. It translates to CASSPPTSGSYNEQFF.

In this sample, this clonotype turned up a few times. The CDR3 is CSARPPSGREQETQYF. The CDR3 DNA sequence: TGCAGTGCTAGACCCCCTAGCGGGAGGGAGCAAGAGACCCAGTACTTC. J is TRBJ2-5 and V is TRBV20-1, with TRBD2 matching over 12 bases. Germline V gene sequence: CDR1 DFQATT, CDR2 SNEGSKA (reference sequence). The V gene end was trimmed by 2 bases and the J gene end by 2 bases; junction bases not matched to a gene: 6. The CDR3 has 16 residues.

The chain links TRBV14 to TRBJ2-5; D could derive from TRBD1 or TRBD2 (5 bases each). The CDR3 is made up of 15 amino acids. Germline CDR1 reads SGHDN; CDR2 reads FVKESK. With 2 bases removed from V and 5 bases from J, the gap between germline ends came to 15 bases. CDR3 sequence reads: CASSQRDSGEETQYF. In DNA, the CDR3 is TGTGCCAGCAGCCAACGAGACAGTGGGGAGGAGACCCAGTACTTC.

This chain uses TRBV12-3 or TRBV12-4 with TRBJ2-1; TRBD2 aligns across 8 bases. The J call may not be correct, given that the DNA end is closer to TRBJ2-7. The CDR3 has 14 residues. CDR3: CASSPSGYSYEQYF. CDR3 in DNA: TGTGCCAGCTCCCCTAGCGGGTACTCCTACGAGCAGTACTTC.

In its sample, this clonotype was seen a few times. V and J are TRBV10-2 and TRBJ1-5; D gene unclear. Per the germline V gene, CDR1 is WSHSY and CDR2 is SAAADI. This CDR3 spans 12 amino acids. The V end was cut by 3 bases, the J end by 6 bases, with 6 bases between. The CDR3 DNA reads TGCGCCAGCAGTGAAAGGGTTCAGCCCCAGCATTTT. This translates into CASSERVQPQHF.

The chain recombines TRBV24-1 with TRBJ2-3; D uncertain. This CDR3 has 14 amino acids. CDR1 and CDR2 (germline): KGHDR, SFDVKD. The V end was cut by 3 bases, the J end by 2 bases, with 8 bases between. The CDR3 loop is CATSDGRNTDTQYF. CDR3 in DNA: TGTGCCACCAGTGATGGACGGAACACAGATACGCAGTATTTT.

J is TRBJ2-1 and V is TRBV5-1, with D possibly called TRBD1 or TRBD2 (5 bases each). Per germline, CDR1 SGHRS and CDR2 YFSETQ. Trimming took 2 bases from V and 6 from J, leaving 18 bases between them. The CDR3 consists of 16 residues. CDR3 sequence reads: CASSLPRGRIGNEQFF. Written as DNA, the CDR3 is TGCGCCAGCAGCTTACCGAGGGGTCGCATCGGCAATGAGCAGTTCTTC. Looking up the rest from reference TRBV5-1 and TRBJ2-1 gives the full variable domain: KAGVTQTPRYLIKTRGQQVTLSCSPISGHRSVSWYQQTPGQGLQFLFEYFSETQRNKGNFPGRFSGRQFSNSRSEMNVSTLELGDSALYLCASSLPRGRIGNEQFFGPGTRLTVL.

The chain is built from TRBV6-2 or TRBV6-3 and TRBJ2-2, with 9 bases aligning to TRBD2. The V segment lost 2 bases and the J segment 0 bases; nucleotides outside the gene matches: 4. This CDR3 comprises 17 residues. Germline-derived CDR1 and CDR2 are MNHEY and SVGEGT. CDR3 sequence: CASSYPLAGANTGELFF. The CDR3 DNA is TGTGCCAGCAGTTACCCATTAGCGGGAGCGAACACCGGGGAGCTGTTTTTT.

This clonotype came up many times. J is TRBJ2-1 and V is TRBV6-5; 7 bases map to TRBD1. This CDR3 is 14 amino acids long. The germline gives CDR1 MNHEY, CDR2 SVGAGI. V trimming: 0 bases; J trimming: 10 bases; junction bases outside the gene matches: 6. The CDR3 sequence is CASSYSTGQREQFF. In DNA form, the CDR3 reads TGTGCCAGCAGTTACTCTACGGGACAGCGGGAGCAGTTCTTC.